The 6 T cell receptor beta chains below all came from one sample that was sequenced in a study of CD8 T cells in ankylosing spondylitis. Each CDR3 protein is one row after TCRdb ran MiXCR on the 5' RACE reads. Of 150,000 to 200,000 distinct CDR3 sequences listed, 9.8% are singletons. The sequenced sample consisted of blood, either unsorted or a sorted T cell fraction (not recorded which). The source is a female donor with ankylosing spondylitis or in good health (not recorded which).

The V and J genes are TRBV27 and TRBJ2-3; no clear D. The V end was cut by 2 bases, the J end by 6 bases, with 9 bases between. The CDR3 has 13 residues. Germline V gene lookup returns CDR1 MNHEY and CDR2 SMNVEV (reference sequence). CDR3 region: CASSLPMGDTQYF. The CDR3 DNA follows: TGTGCCAGCAGTTTACCTATGGGGGATACGCAGTATTTT.

A remark on this clonotype: A much bigger clone sits one base away, suggesting this may be a read error. The rearrangement joins TRBV4-3 to TRBJ2-1; 11 nucleotides match TRBD2. The CDR3 covers 15 residues. Germline CDR1 reads LGHNA; CDR2 reads YSLEER. CDR3: CANSFGTSGYNEQFF. The CDR3 DNA reads TGCGCCAACAGCTTCGGGACTAGCGGCTACAATGAGCAGTTCTTC.

Worth noting for this clonotype: A much more abundant neighbour one base away suggests this may be a read error. The chain carries TRBV20-1 and TRBJ2-7, with TRBD2 identical over 7 bases. Germline V gene sequence: CDR1 DFQATT, CDR2 SNEGSKA (reference sequence). Trimming removed 7 bases from V and 3 bases from J; junction bases left unmatched: 9. The CDR3 has 13 amino acids. CDR3 in amino acids: CSVRTSAHYEQYF. The CDR3 region has the DNA TGCAGTGTCCGAACTAGCGCTCACTACGAGCAGTACTTC.

The sample holds a few counts of this clonotype. The CDR3 loop reads CASAGDANGYTF. The CDR3, as DNA: TGTGCCAGCGCAGGGGACGCTAATGGCTACACCTTC. The chain carries TRBV7-9 and TRBJ1-2; D might be TRBD1 (6 bases). Germline CDR1 and CDR2: SEHNR and FQNEAQ (reference sequence). The CDR3 covers 12 residues. V lost 8 bases and J 6 bases, leaving 13 bases between the germline ends.

The chain links TRBV7-2 to TRBJ1-4, with D perhaps TRBD1 (6 bases). In germline, CDR1 is SGHTA, CDR2 FQGNSA. Trimming took off 4 bases at V and 0 bases at J, with 15 bases between the two ends. There are 17 residues in the CDR3. CDR3 protein: CASSSDRLLATNEKLFF. CDR3 DNA: TGTGCCAGCAGCTCGGACAGATTACTAGCAACTAATGAAAAACTGTTTTTT.

The V gene is TRBV2, the J gene TRBJ2-7; D is ambiguous. The CDR3 is 15 residues long. V was shortened by 6 bases and J by 4 bases, with 19 bases between the two germline ends. Per germline, CDR1 SNHLY and CDR2 FYNNEI. The CDR3: CASSPNILSFYEQYF. The CDR3 DNA reads as TGTGCCAGCAGCCCCAACATCCTCTCGTTTTACGAGCAGTACTTC.